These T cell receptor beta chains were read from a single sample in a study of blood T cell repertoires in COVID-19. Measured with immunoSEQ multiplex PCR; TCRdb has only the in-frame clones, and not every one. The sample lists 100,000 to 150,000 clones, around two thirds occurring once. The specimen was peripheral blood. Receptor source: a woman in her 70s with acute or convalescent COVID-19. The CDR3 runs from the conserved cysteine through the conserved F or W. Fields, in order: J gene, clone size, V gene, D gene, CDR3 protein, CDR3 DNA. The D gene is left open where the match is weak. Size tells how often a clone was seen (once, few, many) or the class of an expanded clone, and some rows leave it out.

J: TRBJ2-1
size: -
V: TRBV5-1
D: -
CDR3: CASSSTHREFLHNEQFF
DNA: TGCGCCAGCAGCTCGACCCACAGGGAGTTCCTGCACAATGAGCAGTTCTTC

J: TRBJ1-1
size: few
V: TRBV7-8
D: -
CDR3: CASSLQDSNTEAFF
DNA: TGTGCCAGCAGCTTACAGGACTCCAACACTGAAGCTTTCTTT

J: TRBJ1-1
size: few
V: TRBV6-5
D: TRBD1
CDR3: CASRPPGTDSEAFF
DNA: TGTGCCAGCAGACCCCCCGGGACAGACTCTGAAGCTTTCTTT

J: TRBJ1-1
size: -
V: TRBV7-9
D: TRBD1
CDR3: CASSLVSQGINTEAFF
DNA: TGTGCCAGCAGCTTAGTCTCACAGGGGATCAACACTGAAGCTTTCTTT

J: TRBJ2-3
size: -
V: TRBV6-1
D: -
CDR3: CASSDLGGFTDTQYF
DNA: TGTGCCAGCAGTGACCTCGGCGGGTTCACAGATACGCAGTATTTT

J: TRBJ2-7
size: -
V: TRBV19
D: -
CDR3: CASSPGLTYEQYF
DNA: TGTGCCAGTAGTCCGGGACTGACCTACGAGCAGTACTTC

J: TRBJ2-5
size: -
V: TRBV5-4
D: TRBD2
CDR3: CASRVAGHQETQYF
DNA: TGTGCCAGCCGGGTAGCGGGTCACCAAGAGACCCAGTACTTC

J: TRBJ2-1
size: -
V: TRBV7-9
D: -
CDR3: CAAGNSYNEQFF
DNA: TGTGCGGCGGGAAACTCCTACAATGAGCAGTTCTTC

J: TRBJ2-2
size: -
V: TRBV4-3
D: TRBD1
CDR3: CASSQTGGNTGELFF
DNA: TGCGCCAGCAGCCAGACAGGGGGGAACACCGGGGAGCTGTTTTTT

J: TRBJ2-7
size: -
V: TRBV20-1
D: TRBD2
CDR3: CSASAGLAGSPYEQYF
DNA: TGCAGTGCTAGTGCTGGACTAGCGGGGTCCCCCTACGAGCAGTACTTC

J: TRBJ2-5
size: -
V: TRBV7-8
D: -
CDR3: CASSLENQGQETQYF
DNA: TGTGCCAGCAGCTTAGAAAACCAGGGACAAGAGACCCAGTACTTC

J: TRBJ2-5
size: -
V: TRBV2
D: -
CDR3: CASSAEGGLTRQETQYF
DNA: TGTGCCAGCAGCGCTGAGGGCGGGTTGACCCGACAAGAGACCCAGTACTTC

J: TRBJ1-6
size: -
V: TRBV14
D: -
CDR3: CASSRWYSLERNSPLHF
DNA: TGTGCCAGCAGCCGATGGTACAGCCTCGAGAGAAATTCACCCCTCCACTTT

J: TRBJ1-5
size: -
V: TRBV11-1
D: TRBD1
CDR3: CASSLGTGLNQPQHF
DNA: TGTGCCAGCAGCCTCGGGACAGGGCTCAATCAGCCCCAGCATTTT

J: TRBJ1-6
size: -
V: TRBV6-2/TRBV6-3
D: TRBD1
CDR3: CASSYGGQANSPLHF
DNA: TGTGCCAGCAGTTACGGGGGACAGGCGAATTCACCCCTCCACTTT

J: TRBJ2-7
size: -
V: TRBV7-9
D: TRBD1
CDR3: CASSGRDRTYEQYF
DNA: TGTGCCAGCAGCGGCCGGGACAGGACCTACGAGCAGTACTTC

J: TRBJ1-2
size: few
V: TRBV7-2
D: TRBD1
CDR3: CASGQGGGGYTF
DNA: TGTGCCAGCGGACAGGGAGGCGGTGGCTACACCTTC

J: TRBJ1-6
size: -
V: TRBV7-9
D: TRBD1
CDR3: CASSSGQGIRSPLHF
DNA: TGTGCCAGCAGCTCGGGACAGGGAATCCGATCACCCCTCCACTTT

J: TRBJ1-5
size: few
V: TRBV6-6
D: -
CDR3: CASSDSTGFYQPQHF
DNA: TGTGCCAGCAGCGATTCGACAGGATTCTATCAGCCCCAGCATTTT

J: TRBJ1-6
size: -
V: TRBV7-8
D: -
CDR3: CASSLRLVINSPLHF
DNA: TGTGCCAGCAGCTTACGGTTGGTGATTAATTCACCCCTCCACTTT

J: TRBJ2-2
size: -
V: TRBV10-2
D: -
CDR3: CASSESTGRRLFF
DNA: TGCGCCAGCAGTGAATCTACCGGGAGAAGGCTGTTTTTT

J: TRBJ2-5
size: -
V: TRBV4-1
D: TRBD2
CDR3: CASSQERRLAGGETQYF
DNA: TGCGCCAGCAGCCAAGAAAGAAGACTAGCGGGAGGGGAGACCCAGTACTTC

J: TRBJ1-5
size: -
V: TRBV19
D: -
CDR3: CASSIVGVAQPQHF
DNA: TGTGCCAGTAGTATAGTGGGAGTCGCACAGCCCCAGCATTTT

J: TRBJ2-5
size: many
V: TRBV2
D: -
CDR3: CASSERETQYF
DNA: TGTGCCAGCAGTGAACGAGAGACCCAGTACTTC

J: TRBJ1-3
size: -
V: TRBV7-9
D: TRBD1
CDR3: CASSTTGGGGNTIYF
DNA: TGTGCCAGCAGCACAACAGGGGGAGGAGGAAACACCATATATTTT

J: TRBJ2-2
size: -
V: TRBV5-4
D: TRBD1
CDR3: CASSFWTGEYTGELFF
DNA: TGTGCCAGCAGCTTCTGGACAGGGGAATACACCGGGGAGCTGTTTTTT

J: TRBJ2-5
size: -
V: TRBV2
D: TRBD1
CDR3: CASRDRGKTQYF
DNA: TGTGCCAGCAGGGACAGGGGGAAGACCCAGTACTTC

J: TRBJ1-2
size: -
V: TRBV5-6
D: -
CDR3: CASSLSRTTNYGYTF
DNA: TGTGCCAGCAGCTTGAGTCGGACAACTAACTATGGCTACACCTTC

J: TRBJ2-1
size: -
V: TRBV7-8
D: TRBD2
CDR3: CASSFLAGAYNEQFF
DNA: TGTGCCAGCAGCTTCTTAGCGGGAGCCTACAATGAGCAGTTCTTC

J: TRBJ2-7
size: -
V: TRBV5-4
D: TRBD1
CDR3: CASSRDRGRYEQYF
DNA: TGTGCCAGCAGCCGCGACAGGGGGCGATACGAGCAGTACTTC

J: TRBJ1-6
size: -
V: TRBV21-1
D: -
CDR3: CATDRGTGTGDNSPLHF
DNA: TGTGCCACCGATAGAGGGACCGGGACAGGGGATAATTCACCCCTCCACTTT

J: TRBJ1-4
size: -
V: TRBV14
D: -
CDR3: CASSPRQGMREKLFF
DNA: TGTGCCAGCAGCCCTCGGCAGGGTATGAGAGAAAAACTGTTTTTT

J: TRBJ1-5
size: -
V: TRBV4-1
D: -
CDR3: CASSQDEAVDQPQHF
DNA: TGCGCCAGCAGCCAAGATGAGGCAGTTGATCAGCCCCAGCATTTT

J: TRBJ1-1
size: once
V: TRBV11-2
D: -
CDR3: CASSPTIMNTEAFF
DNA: TGTGCCAGCAGCCCCACAATCATGAACACTGAAGCTTTCTTT

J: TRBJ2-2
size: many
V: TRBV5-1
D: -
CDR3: CASSPAGVTGELFF
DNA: TGCGCCAGCAGCCCGGCCGGGGTCACCGGGGAGCTGTTTTTT

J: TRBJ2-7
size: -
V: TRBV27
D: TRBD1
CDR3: CASSLPGTGTYEQYF
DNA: TGTGCCAGCAGTTTGCCGGGGACAGGGACCTACGAGCAGTACTTC

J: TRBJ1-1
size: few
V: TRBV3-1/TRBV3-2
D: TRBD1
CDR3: CASSQGTGGRTEAFF
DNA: TGTGCCAGCAGCCAAGGGACAGGGGGTCGGACTGAAGCTTTCTTT

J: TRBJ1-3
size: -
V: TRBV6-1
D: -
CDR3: CASSEGGSGNTIYF
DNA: TGTGCCAGCAGTGAAGGAGGGTCCGGAAACACCATATATTTT

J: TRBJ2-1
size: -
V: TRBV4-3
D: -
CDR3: CASSPGGVNNEQFF
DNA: TGCGCCAGCAGCCCAGGCGGGGTAAACAATGAGCAGTTCTTC

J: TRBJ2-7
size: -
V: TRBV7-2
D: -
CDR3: CASSLRRGPGEQYF
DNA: TGTGCCAGCAGTTTAAGGAGGGGACCGGGCGAGCAGTACTTC

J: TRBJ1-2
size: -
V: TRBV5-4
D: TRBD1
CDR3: CASFWTGAPNYGYTF
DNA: TGTGCCAGTTTCTGGACAGGGGCTCCAAACTATGGCTACACCTTC

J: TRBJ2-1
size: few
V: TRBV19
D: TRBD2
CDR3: CASSMPSGTYNEQFF
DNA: TGTGCCAGTAGCATGCCTAGCGGAACCTACAATGAGCAGTTCTTC

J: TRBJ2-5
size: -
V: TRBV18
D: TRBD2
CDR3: CASGWGLAGVQETQYF
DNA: TGTGCCAGCGGATGGGGACTAGCGGGAGTTCAGGAGACCCAGTACTTC

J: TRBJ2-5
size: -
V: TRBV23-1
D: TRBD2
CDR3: CASSQSTSGQTQYF
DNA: TGCGCCAGCAGTCAATCGACTAGCGGGCAGACCCAGTACTTC

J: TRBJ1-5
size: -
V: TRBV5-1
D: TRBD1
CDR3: CASSFRDRGCICNQPQHF
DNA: TGCGCCAGCAGCTTCCGGGACAGGGGGTGTATATGCAATCAGCCCCAGCATTTT

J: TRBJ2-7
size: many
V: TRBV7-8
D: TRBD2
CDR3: CASSLRSGGAHEQYF
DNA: TGTGCCAGCAGCTTACGTAGCGGGGGGGCCCACGAGCAGTACTTC

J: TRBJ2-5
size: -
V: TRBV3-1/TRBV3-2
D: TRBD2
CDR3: CASSQGTSGSGETQYF
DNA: TGTGCCAGCAGCCAAGGGACTAGCGGGAGCGGAGAGACCCAGTACTTC

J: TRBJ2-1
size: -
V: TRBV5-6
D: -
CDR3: CASSPRSPNEQFF
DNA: TGTGCCAGCAGCCCCCGTAGTCCCAATGAGCAGTTCTTC

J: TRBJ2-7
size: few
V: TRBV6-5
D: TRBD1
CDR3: CASMRDRGHEQYF
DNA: TGTGCCAGCATGAGGGACAGGGGGCACGAGCAGTACTTC

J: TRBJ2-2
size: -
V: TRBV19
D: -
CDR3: CASSIGAGAPNTGELFF
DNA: TGTGCCAGTAGTATAGGGGCAGGGGCTCCGAACACCGGGGAGCTGTTTTTT

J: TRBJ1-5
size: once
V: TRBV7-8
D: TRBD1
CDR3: CASSLREGQGNQPQHF
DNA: TGTGCCAGCAGCTTAAGGGAGGGACAGGGCAATCAGCCCCAGCATTTT

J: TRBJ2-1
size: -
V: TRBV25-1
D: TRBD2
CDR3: CASSAGTSGKAAEQFF
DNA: TGTGCCAGCAGTGCCGGGACTAGCGGGAAGGCGGCTGAGCAGTTCTTC

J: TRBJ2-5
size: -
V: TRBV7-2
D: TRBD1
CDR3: CASSGGQGGTQYF
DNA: TGTGCCAGCAGCGGGGGACAGGGCGGGACCCAGTACTTC

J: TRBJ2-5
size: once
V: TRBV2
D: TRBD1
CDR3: CASIFPGQGETQYF
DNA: TGTGCCAGCATTTTTCCGGGACAGGGGGAGACCCAGTACTTC